This T cell receptor beta chain stems from a study of T cell repertoires in cytomegalovirus infection. As for the study in general: CMV epitopes used comprised recently identified HLA-C-restricted ones and well-studied HLA-B-restricted ones. CMV infection plus the matching HLA type was flagged by public TCR beta signatures.

General study results and limits: HLA-C-restricted CMV-specific TCR beta clonotypes prevailed in the ex vivo response. Individuals carrying CMV plus the relevant HLA were identified by cumulative frequency of public TCR beta families.

For this clonotype: No antigen is known for it.

TCRdb called the reads again in MiXCR, with one record for every CDR3 protein. The sample has approximately 260,000 distinct CDR3 sequences, roughly 21% seen once. The CDR3 loop spans 13 amino acids. V shed 5 bases, J shed 9 bases, and the junction held 7 bases outside the gene matches. Sequences were derived from cultured PBMCs, sampled from culture after CMV antigen stimulation. The source of this sequence is a human donor in good health (CMV status not recorded). Some clones in this sample may be carry-over from other donors' samples. The chain couples TRBV12-3 or TRBV12-4 to TRBJ2-7; 10 bases are shared with TRBD2. In DNA, the CDR3 is TGTGCCAGCAGTCCTAGCGGGAGCGTGGGGCAGTACTTC. Residues: CASSPSGSVGQYF.